This TCR beta chain was observed in a study of T-cell memory formation after mild COVID-19. Findings and limits, study-wide: There were some responding clones in pre-infection memory, which suggested that cross-reactive memory had joined.

Germline CDR1 reads MGHRA; CDR2 reads YSYEKL. V was shortened by 6 bases and J by 6 bases, with 21 bases between the two germline ends. This CDR3 region has 16 residues. TCRdb reanalysed the 5' RACE reads using MiXCR and keeps one entry per CDR3 protein. The data show 170,000 or so distinct CDR3 sequences, around a fifth seen once. Only a few counts were recorded for this clonotype. What it recognizes is unknown. What was sequenced was PBMCs or a T cell subset sorted from them (not recorded which). The chain joins TRBV4-1 to TRBJ1-5, with D tentatively TRBD1 (5 bases). This sequence was found in an adult woman who had mild COVID-19 (a few samples of this study predate the infection). Cell type and time point are not known. CDR3 DNA: TGCGCCAGCAGGGAAATGGGGGGAGAAAGGAGTCAGCCCCAGCATTTT. This encodes CASREMGGERSQPQHF.